This T cell receptor beta chain was observed in a study of blood T cell repertoires in COVID-19. As for the study in general: The origin of the acute and convalescent COVID-19 samples was the United States, Italy and Spain. T cells, B-cell-depleted T cells, or PBMCs supplied cDNA or gDNA.

Per the germline V gene, CDR1 is SGHAT and CDR2 is FQNNGV. The CDR3 is 14 amino acids. Trimming took 0 bases from V and 4 from J, leaving 8 bases between them. Authors' processing steps: The authors estimated nucleated cell counts from reference gene primer amplification. Profiled with immunoSEQ multiplex PCR; TCRdb holds only in-frame clones, not every one. The V and J calls and clone size are taken from that table; D and trimming were inferred from the DNA. Counted here are around 150,000 clones, roughly 84% occurring once; the ten biggest clones make up less than 2.5%. Sequencing was performed on peripheral blood. This receptor was obtained from a man between 65 and 85 years old with acute or convalescent COVID-19. The chain recombines TRBV11-2 with TRBJ2-3; TRBD1 might be the D (6 bases). The CDR3 nucleotides read TGTGCCAGCAGCTTAGAGGACAGCTCAGATACGCAGTATTTT. This codes for CASSLEDSSDTQYF.